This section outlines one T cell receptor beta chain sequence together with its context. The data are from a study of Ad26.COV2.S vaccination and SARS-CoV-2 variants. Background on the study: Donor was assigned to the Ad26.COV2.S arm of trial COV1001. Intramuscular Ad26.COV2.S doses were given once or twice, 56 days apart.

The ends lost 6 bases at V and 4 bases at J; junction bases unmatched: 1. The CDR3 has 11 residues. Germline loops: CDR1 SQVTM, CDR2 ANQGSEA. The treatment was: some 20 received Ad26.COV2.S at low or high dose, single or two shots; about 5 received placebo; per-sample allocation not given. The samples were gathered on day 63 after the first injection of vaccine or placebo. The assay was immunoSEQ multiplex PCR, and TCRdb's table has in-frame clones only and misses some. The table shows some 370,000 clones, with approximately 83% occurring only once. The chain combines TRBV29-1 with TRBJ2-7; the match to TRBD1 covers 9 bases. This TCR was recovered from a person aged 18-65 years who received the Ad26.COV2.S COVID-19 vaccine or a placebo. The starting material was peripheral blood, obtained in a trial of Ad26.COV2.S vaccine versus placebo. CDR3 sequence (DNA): TGCAGCGTGGGGACAGGGTACGAGCAGTACTTC. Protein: CSVGTGYEQYF.